This T cell receptor beta chain was sequenced for a study of PD-L1 blockade in urothelial cancer. Study in general: Of prior chemotherapy regimens, patients had received between 0 and 3.

The time point was: peripheral blood 6 weeks after treatment start. Trimming left V 5 bases short and J 3 bases short, with 11 bases between. The CDR3 consists of 13 residues. Germline V gives CDR1 LNHDA, CDR2 SQIVND (reference sequence). Only in-frame clones appear in the TCRdb table, and some are missing; sequencing was by immunoSEQ multiplex PCR. The sample contains around 40,000 clones, about 88% of which appear only once. The receptor was isolated from a man between 60 and 75 years old with urothelial cancer. The input for sequencing was PBMCs, taken around atezolizumab (anti-PD-L1) treatment. The chain is built from TRBV19 and TRBJ2-7; maybe TRBD1 (6 bases). Here the CDR3 DNA reads TGTGCCAGTAGTGCGGACAGCTACTACGAGCAGTACTTC. Residues: CASSADSYYEQYF.